This TCR beta chain was obtained from a study of human T cells and chemical hapten exposure. Time point defined: patch test 1, 2 weeks after DPC sensitization. Treatment noted: therapeutic diphenylcyclopropenone sensitization with weekly scalp DPC. The CDR3 runs 17 residues. The V and J ends lost 0 bases and 5 bases respectively, with 19 bases between them. From germline, CDR1 is MNHNS and CDR2 SASEGT. TCRdb passed the RACE reads through MiXCR, listing each CDR3 protein once. The sample lists around 380,000 distinct CDR3 sequences, 4% to 5.5% occurring once. Sample: whole blood, taken in connection with sensitization to the hapten diphenylcyclopropenone (DPC). The chain couples TRBV6-1 to TRBJ2-5; perhaps TRBD2 as D (5 bases). This clonotype was obtained from a woman between 50 and 59 years old with alopecia areata. Some clones in this sample may be carry-over from other donors' samples. CDR3 in amino acids: CASSEALASLRRETQYF. The CDR3 region has the DNA TGTGCCAGCAGTGAAGCGCTAGCAAGTTTGCGGCGCGAGACCCAGTACTTC.